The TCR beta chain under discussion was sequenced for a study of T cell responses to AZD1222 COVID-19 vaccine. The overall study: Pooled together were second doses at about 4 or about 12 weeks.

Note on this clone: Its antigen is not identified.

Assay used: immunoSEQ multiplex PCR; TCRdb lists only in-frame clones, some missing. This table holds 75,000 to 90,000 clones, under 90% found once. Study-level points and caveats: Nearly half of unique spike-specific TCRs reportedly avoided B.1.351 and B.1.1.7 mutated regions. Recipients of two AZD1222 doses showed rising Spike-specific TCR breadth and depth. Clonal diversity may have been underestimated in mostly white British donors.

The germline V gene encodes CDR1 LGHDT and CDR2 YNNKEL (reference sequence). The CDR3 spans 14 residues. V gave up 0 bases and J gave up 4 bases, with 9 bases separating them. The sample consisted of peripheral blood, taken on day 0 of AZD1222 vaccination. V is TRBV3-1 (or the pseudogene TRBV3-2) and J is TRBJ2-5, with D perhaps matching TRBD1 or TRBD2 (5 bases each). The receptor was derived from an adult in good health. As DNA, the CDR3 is TGTGCCAGCAGCCAAGATCCGGGGACAGAGACCCAGTACTTC. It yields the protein CASSQDPGTETQYF.